The 7 T cell receptor beta chains reported below all come from one sample, sequenced in a study of cytomegalovirus exposure and HLA in healthy donors. The PCR made use of 60 Vbeta and 13 Jbeta primers. Measured with immunoSEQ multiplex PCR; TCRdb has only the in-frame clones, and not every one. The top ten hold roughly 4.5% of the sample, which has roughly 150,000 clones, roughly 77% seen once. The specimen sequenced was PBMCs. The receptors stem from a young man in good health and CMV-seropositive.

This clone has just a few counts. This chain uses TRBV19 with TRBJ2-1, with a possible D match to TRBD2 (6 bases). Between the trimmed V and J ends, which lost 3 bases and 10 bases, there was a span of 13 bases. The germline V gene has CDR1 LNHDA and CDR2 SQIVND (reference sequence). The CDR3 consists of 13 residues. The CDR3 DNA sequence: TGTGCCAGTAGTATTGGGGGAGGCGGGGAGCAGTTCTTC. Protein product: CASSIGGGGEQFF.

The sample holds a few counts of this clone. This rearrangement joins TRBV6-5 to TRBJ1-4; D gene unclear. The CDR3 is 15 residues long. Between the trimmed V and J ends, which lost 0 bases and 7 bases, there was a span of 12 bases. Germline V gene sequence: CDR1 MNHEY, CDR2 SVGAGI. The CDR3 sequence: CASSYSLGGSEKLFF. In DNA form, the CDR3 reads TGTGCCAGCAGTTACTCGCTGGGTGGGAGTGAAAAACTGTTTTTT.

V usage is TRBV10-3 and J usage is TRBJ2-7; 9 bases match TRBD2. There are 13 residues in the CDR3. V dropped 3 bases and J dropped 3; count of bases not matched to a gene: 0. The germline V gene has CDR1 ENHRY and CDR2 SYGVKD. Here the CDR3 reads CAISELAGYEQYV. The CDR3 bases are TGTGCCATCAGTGAACTAGCGGGCTACGAGCAGTACGTC.

This clone was recorded once. V gene TRBV6-5 combines with J gene TRBJ1-3, with 10 bases aligning to TRBD1. Trimming at V came to 6 bases and at J to 4 bases, leaving 6 bases not matched to a gene. The CDR3 has 15 amino acids. The germline V gene has CDR1 MNHEY and CDR2 SVGAGI. CDR3 nucleotides: TGTGCCAGCAGCCGGGACAGGGGCGGGGGAAACACCATATATTTT. It codes for CASSRDRGGGNTIYF.

The rearrangement joins TRBV2 to TRBJ1-4, with unresolved D. Per the germline V gene, CDR1 is SNHLY and CDR2 is FYNNEI. The CDR3 is 13 residues long. With 4 bases removed from V and 8 bases from J, the gap between germline ends came to 11 bases. Here the CDR3 DNA reads TGTGCCAGCAGTGTAGGGAGAGGAGAAAAACTGTTTTTT. Protein sequence: CASSVGRGEKLFF.

The rearrangement links TRBV6-1 to TRBJ2-1; 9 bases are a match to TRBD1. The germline V gene has CDR1 MNHNS and CDR2 SASEGT. V lost 6 bases and J lost 8; bases outside the gene matches: 8. The CDR3 totals 14 residues. DNA of the CDR3: TGTGCCAGCAGCGGCCGGGACAGGGTCGATGAGCAGTTCTTC. It codes for CASSGRDRVDEQFF.

The chain has TRBV7-8 and TRBJ2-1, with 8 nucleotides matching TRBD1. Germline CDR1 is SGHVS and CDR2 is FQNEAQ. V was pared by 5 bases and J by 7 bases, with 10 bases of the junction left unmatched. The CDR3 totals 15 residues. The CDR3 protein is CASSPGTGLTNEQFF. The CDR3 nucleotides are TGTGCCAGCAGCCCAGGGACAGGTCTTACGAATGAGCAGTTCTTC.